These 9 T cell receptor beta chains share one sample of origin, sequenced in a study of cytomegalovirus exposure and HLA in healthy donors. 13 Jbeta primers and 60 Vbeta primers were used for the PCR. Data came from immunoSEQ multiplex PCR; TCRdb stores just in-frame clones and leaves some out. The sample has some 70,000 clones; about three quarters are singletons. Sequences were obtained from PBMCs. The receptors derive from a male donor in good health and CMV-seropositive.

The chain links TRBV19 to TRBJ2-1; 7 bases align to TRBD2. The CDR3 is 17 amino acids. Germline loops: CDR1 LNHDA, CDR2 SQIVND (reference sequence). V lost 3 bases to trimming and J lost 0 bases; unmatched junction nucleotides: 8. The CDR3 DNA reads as TGTGCCAGTAGTATGATAAGGCGGGGGAGCTCCTACAATGAGCAGTTCTTC. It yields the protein CASSMIRRGSSYNEQFF.

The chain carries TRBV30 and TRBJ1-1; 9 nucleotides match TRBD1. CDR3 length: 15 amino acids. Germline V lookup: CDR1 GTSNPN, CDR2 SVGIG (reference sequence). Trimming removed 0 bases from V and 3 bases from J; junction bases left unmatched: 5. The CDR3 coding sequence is TGTGCCTGGAGTGTGGGGACAGGGTGGGACACTGAAGCTTTCTTT. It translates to CAWSVGTGWDTEAFF.

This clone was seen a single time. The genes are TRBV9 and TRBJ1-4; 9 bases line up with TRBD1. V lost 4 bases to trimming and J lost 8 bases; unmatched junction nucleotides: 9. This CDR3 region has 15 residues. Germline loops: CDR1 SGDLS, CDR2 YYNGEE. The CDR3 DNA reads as TGTGCCAGCAGCTACCACAGGGGGCCGGAGGAAAAACTGTTTTTT. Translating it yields CASSYHRGPEEKLFF.

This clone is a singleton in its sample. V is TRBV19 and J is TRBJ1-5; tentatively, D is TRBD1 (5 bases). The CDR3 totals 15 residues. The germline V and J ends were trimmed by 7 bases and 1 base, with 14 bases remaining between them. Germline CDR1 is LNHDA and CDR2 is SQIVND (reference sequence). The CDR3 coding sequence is TGTGCCAGTATCGCGGGGGGAACCAGCAATCAGCCCCAGCATTTT. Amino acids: CASIAGGTSNQPQHF.

The CDR3 loop is CASSLEGTGYGYTF. As DNA, the CDR3 is TGCGCCAGCAGCTTGGAAGGTACAGGCTATGGCTACACCTTC. This sequence joins TRBV5-1 and TRBJ1-2, with D perhaps TRBD1 (5 bases). The germline V and J ends were trimmed by 0 bases and 4 bases, with 10 bases remaining between them. The CDR3 is made up of 14 amino acids. Looked up from germline, CDR1 is SGHRS and CDR2 is YFSETQ.

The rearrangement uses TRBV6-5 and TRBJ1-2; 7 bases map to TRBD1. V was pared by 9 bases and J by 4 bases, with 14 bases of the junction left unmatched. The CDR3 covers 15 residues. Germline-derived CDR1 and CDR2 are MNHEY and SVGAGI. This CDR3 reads CASWKPGQDGYGYTF. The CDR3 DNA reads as TGTGCCAGTTGGAAGCCAGGACAGGATGGCTATGGCTACACCTTC.

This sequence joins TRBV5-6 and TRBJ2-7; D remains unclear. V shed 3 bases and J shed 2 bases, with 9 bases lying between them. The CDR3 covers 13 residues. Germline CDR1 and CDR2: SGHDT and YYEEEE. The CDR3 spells CASSSTDPYEQYF. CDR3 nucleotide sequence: TGTGCCAGCAGCTCTACAGACCCCTACGAGCAGTACTTC.

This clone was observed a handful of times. The chain's CDR3 is CASSQRQGGQYF. The CDR3 nucleotides are TGTGCCAGCAGCCAACGACAGGGAGGGCAGTACTTC. The chain links TRBV6-6 to TRBJ2-7; D perhaps matches TRBD1 (7 bases). Germline V gene data show CDR1 as MNHNY and CDR2 as SVGAGI (reference sequence). The CDR3 covers 12 residues. Trimming removed 6 bases from V and 9 bases from J, with 15 bases in between.

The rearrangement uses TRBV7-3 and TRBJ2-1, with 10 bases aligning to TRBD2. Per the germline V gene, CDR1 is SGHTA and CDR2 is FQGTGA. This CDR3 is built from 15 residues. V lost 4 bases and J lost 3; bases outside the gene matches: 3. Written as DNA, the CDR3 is TGTGCCAGCAGCTCGAAGCGGGGGGGCTACAATGAGCAGTTCTTC. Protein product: CASSSKRGGYNEQFF.